Each of the 26 T cell receptor beta chains below was sequenced from the same sample in a study of blood T cell repertoires in COVID-19. Clones were sequenced by immunoSEQ multiplex PCR, and TCRdb holds only the in-frame ones, with some missing. The sample gives 77,000 or so clones, approximately 83% of which show up once; over 5% is in the top ten. The sequenced material came from peripheral blood. The receptors come from a woman aged 60 to 75 with acute or convalescent COVID-19.

This chain joins TRBV10-3 and TRBJ2-5; 8 bases match TRBD1. CDR1 and CDR2 (germline): ENHRY, SYGVKD. V lost 3 bases, J lost 5 bases, and 8 bases stayed unmatched. CDR3 length: 15 amino acids. The CDR3 reads CAISEQRQGSETQYF. CDR3 nucleotide sequence: TGTGCCATCAGTGAACAAAGACAGGGGAGCGAGACCCAGTACTTC.

This chain joins TRBV10-2 and TRBJ1-2; 7 bases are a match to TRBD1. Germline values: CDR1 WSHSY, CDR2 SAAADI. V lost 8 bases to trimming and J lost 5 bases; unmatched junction nucleotides: 11. The CDR3 loop spans 14 amino acids. The CDR3 nucleotides are TGCGCCAGCCGGGGGTGGCAGGGGGGATATGGCTACACCTTC. This translates into CASRGWQGGYGYTF.

This clone was recorded once. The CDR3 DNA reads TGTGCCAGCGGACGACAGGGGGCAGCGAACACCATATATTTT. Its protein product is CASGRQGAANTIYF. The rearrangement links TRBV3-1 (or the pseudogene TRBV3-2) to TRBJ1-3, with TRBD1 identical over 10 bases. The V gene end was trimmed by 8 bases and the J gene end by 7 bases; junction bases not matched to a gene: 8. The CDR3 runs to 14 residues. Germline values: CDR1 LGHDT, CDR2 YNNKEL (reference sequence).

The genes are TRBV7-2 and TRBJ2-1; TRBD2 matches 8 bases. Trimming cost V 5 bases and J 2 bases; bases outside gene matches: 8. Germline V CDR1 and CDR2: SGHTA, FQGNSA. CDR3 length equals 16 residues. CDR3 loop: CASSPWGGGTYNEQFF. In DNA form, the CDR3 reads TGTGCCAGCAGCCCTTGGGGCGGGGGGACCTACAATGAGCAGTTCTTC. Variable domain in full (rest from reference TRBV7-2 and TRBJ2-1): GAGVSQSPSNKVTEKGKDVELRCDPISGHTALYWYRQSLGQGLEFLIYFQGNSAPDKSGLPSDRFSAERTGGSVSTLTIQRTQQEDSAVYLCASSPWGGGTYNEQFFGPGTRLTVL.

The rearrangement joins TRBV7-2 to TRBJ2-2, with TRBD2 identical over 15 bases. The ends lost 5 bases at V and 5 bases at J; junction bases unmatched: 9. Looked up from germline, CDR1 is SGHTA and CDR2 is FQGNSA. The CDR3 has 18 amino acids. Written as DNA, the CDR3 is TGTGCCAGCAGCCTTTGGACTAGCGGGGGGGCCGATACCGGGGAGCTGTTTTTT. Amino acids: CASSLWTSGGADTGELFF.

This clone was seen once. This rearrangement joins TRBV6-4 to TRBJ1-1; D not resolved. The ends were cut back, 4 bases at V and 0 bases at J, with 6 bases in the middle. The CDR3 is made up of 13 amino acids. The germline gives CDR1 MRHNA, CDR2 SNTAGT. The CDR3 region has the DNA TGTGCCAGCAGTGGCCCGGTGAACACTGAAGCTTTCTTT. Translation gives CASSGPVNTEAFF.

V usage is TRBV6-1 and J usage is TRBJ1-6; 8 nucleotides match TRBD1. Germline V gene lookup returns CDR1 MNHNS and CDR2 SASEGT. V shed 1 base, J shed 9 bases, and the junction held 5 bases outside the gene matches. This CDR3 spans 15 amino acids. The CDR3: CASSEVGTGGSPLHF. DNA for the CDR3: TGTGCCAGCAGTGAAGTGGGTACAGGGGGTTCACCCCTCCACTTT.

The V call is TRBV10-2, the J call TRBJ2-5; 7 bases match TRBD1. Per germline, CDR1 WSHSY and CDR2 SAAADI. V dropped 7 bases and J dropped 3; count of bases not matched to a gene: 2. The CDR3 length is 12 residues. CDR3 protein: CASTTGEETQYF. CDR3 DNA sequence: TGCGCCAGCACAACAGGGGAAGAGACCCAGTACTTC.

The V call is TRBV7-2, the J call TRBJ1-2; no definite D call. V was clipped by 5 bases and J by 5 bases, with 9 bases between them. Germline CDR1 and CDR2: SGHTA and FQGNSA. The CDR3 spans 12 residues. The CDR3 here is CASSLTGYGYTF. CDR3 DNA: TGTGCCAGCAGCCTCACGGGGTATGGCTACACCTTC.

This clone has just a few counts. The chain has TRBV2 and TRBJ2-1, with 7 bases identical to TRBD2. CDR1 and CDR2 from the germline V gene are SNHLY and FYNNEI. CDR3 length: 14 amino acids. Unmatched junction bases numbered 3, after V lost 5 bases and J lost 2 bases. The CDR3 is CASSLRGAYNEQFF. The CDR3 DNA reads TGTGCCAGCAGTCTCCGGGGGGCCTACAATGAGCAGTTCTTC.

The V and J genes are TRBV15 and TRBJ2-1, with D possibly being TRBD2 (7 bases). Germline lookup yields CDR1 LNHNV and CDR2 YYDKDF (reference sequence). V was pared by 2 bases and J by 9 bases, with 14 bases between. The CDR3 sequence is 14 residues long. The CDR3 spells CATSRRGANGEQFF. CDR3 in DNA: TGTGCCACCAGCAGACGGGGGGCGAACGGTGAGCAGTTCTTC. Full variable domain (remainder filled in from reference TRBV15 and TRBJ2-1): DAMVIQNPRYQVTQFGKPVTLSCSQTLNHNVMYWYQQKSSQAPKLLFHYYDKDFNNEADTPDNFQSRRPNTSFCFLDIRSPGLGDTAMYLCATSRRGANGEQFFGPGTRLTVL.

The rearrangement joins TRBV6-1 to TRBJ2-5; a weak D match, TRBD2 (5 bases). Germline values: CDR1 MNHNS, CDR2 SASEGT. V lost 0 bases and J lost 5, with 13 bases in between. This CDR3 has 15 amino acids. CDR3 coding DNA: TGTGCCAGCAGTGAAGCTCGAGGGTCGGCGGAGACCCAGTACTTC. This gives the protein CASSEARGSAETQYF.

V and J are TRBV5-1 and TRBJ2-1; TRBD2 matches 10 bases. Germline V gene data show CDR1 as SGHRS and CDR2 as YFSETQ. The V segment lost 0 bases and the J segment 2 bases; nucleotides outside the gene matches: 8. The CDR3 extends over 18 amino acids. The CDR3 reads CASSLDNLLAGAYNEQFF. CDR3 nucleotide sequence: TGCGCCAGCAGCTTGGACAACCTCCTAGCGGGGGCCTACAATGAGCAGTTCTTC.

V is TRBV6-5 and J is TRBJ1-5, with D possibly matching TRBD1 (6 bases). CDR1 MNHEY and CDR2 SVGAGI come from the germline V gene. The CDR3 sequence is 15 residues long. The V end lost 0 bases, the J end lost 5 bases, and 11 bases lay between the germline ends. DNA of the CDR3: TGTGCCAGCAGTTACTCGGGGACAAGCCATCAGCCCCAGCATTTT. Residues: CASSYSGTSHQPQHF.

For this clone: This sample also contains other DNA sequences that code for the same CDR3. The rearrangement joins TRBV5-1 to TRBJ1-1; 8 bases fit TRBD1. CDR3 length: 14 residues. Trimming took 4 bases from V and 1 from J; bases not matched to a gene: 3. Germline CDR1 is SGHRS and CDR2 is YFSETQ. For the CDR3, the DNA is TGCGCCAGCAGCCGTGACAGGGGGAACACTGAAGCTTTCTTT. It yields the protein CASSRDRGNTEAFF.

V and J are TRBV7-8 and TRBJ2-3; 13 nucleotides match TRBD2. In germline, CDR1 is SGHVS, CDR2 FQNEAQ. The CDR3 totals 16 residues. Unmatched junction bases numbered 4, after V lost 4 bases and J lost 3 bases. In DNA, the CDR3 is TGTGCCAGCAGCTCCGGACTAGCGGGGGAGACAGATACGCAGTATTTT. Its protein is CASSSGLAGETDTQYF. Together with reference TRBV7-8 and TRBJ2-3, the CDR3 gives the full variable domain: GAGVSQSPRYKVAKRGQDVALRCDPISGHVSLFWYQQALGQGPEFLTYFQNEAQLDKSGLPSDRFFAERPEGSVSTLKIQRTQQEDSAVYLCASSSGLAGETDTQYFGPGTRLTVL.

This clone was observed a single time. This chain uses TRBV6-1 with TRBJ2-3, with a weak D call TRBD2 (6 bases). With 4 bases removed from V and 1 base from J, the gap between germline ends came to 18 bases. CDR1 and CDR2 (germline): MNHNS, SASEGT. There are 17 residues in the CDR3. The CDR3 DNA reads as TGTGCCAGCAGTGGCTCCCTCGGCGGGGAAGGCACAGATACGCAGTATTTT. This codes for CASSGSLGGEGTDTQYF.

The rearrangement joins TRBV24-1 to TRBJ2-3; perhaps TRBD1 as D (6 bases). This CDR3 spans 17 amino acids. The V end was cut by 2 bases, the J end by 2 bases, with 16 bases between. Germline CDR1 and CDR2: KGHDR and SFDVKD. The CDR3 here is CATSDYRDSAHTDTQYF. The CDR3 DNA reads TGTGCCACCAGTGATTACAGGGATAGTGCCCACACAGATACGCAGTATTTT.

This chain joins TRBV19 and TRBJ1-2, with D unclear. Germline-derived CDR1 and CDR2 are LNHDA and SQIVND (reference sequence). V was pared by 1 base and J by 8 bases, with 8 bases between. There are 12 residues in the CDR3. CDR3 DNA: TGTGCCAGTAGTATAGCTGGGCGAGGCTACACCTTC. Translation: CASSIAGRGYTF.

Here the CDR3 reads CASSSIGTGGHQPQHF. The CDR3 DNA reads as TGTGCCAGCAGTTCCATCGGGACAGGGGGCCATCAGCCCCAGCATTTT. The chain uses TRBV6-5 and TRBJ1-5; 12 positions agree with TRBD1. In germline, CDR1 is MNHEY, CDR2 SVGAGI. The CDR3 is made up of 16 amino acids. The V segment lost 4 bases and the J segment 5 bases; nucleotides outside the gene matches: 6.

J is TRBJ1-6 and V is TRBV2; maybe TRBD1 (6 bases). V shed 6 bases and J shed 7 bases, with 13 bases lying between them. CDR3 length: 14 residues. CDR1 and CDR2 from the germline V gene are SNHLY and FYNNEI. CDR3 protein: CASSTGLQNSPLHF. Written as DNA, the CDR3 is TGTGCCAGCAGCACAGGGCTTCAGAATTCACCCCTCCACTTT.

The J gene is TRBJ2-1, the V gene TRBV3-1 (or the pseudogene TRBV3-2); D ambiguous. V was shortened by 4 bases and J by 4 bases, with 8 bases between the two germline ends. The germline V gene encodes CDR1 LGHDT and CDR2 YNNKEL (reference sequence). This CDR3 spans 13 amino acids. CDR3 coding DNA: TGTGCCAGCAGCCCATCTAGTTACAATGAGCAGTTCTTC. It encodes CASSPSSYNEQFF.

The chain is built from TRBV7-6 and TRBJ1-6; D remains unclear. The CDR3 consists of 15 residues. The V end was cut by 4 bases, the J end by 1 base, with 8 bases between. Germline CDR1 is SGHVS and CDR2 is FNYEAQ. The CDR3 sequence: CASSSSGSYNSPLHF. The DNA for the CDR3 is TGTGCCAGCAGCTCTTCAGGATCCTATAATTCACCCCTCCACTTT.

The chain combines TRBV5-1 with TRBJ1-2; 8 bases match TRBD1. The CDR3 extends over 14 amino acids. The J segment lost 4 bases and the V segment lost 4 bases, leaving 6 bases of the junction unmatched. In germline, CDR1 is SGHRS, CDR2 YFSETQ. The CDR3: CASSAADRGYGYTF. The CDR3 coding sequence is TGCGCCAGCAGCGCAGCTGACAGGGGCTATGGCTACACCTTC.

V and J are TRBV24-1 and TRBJ1-3; possibly TRBD1 for D (5 bases). V gave up 1 base and J gave up 2 bases, with 11 bases separating them. Per germline, CDR1 KGHDR and CDR2 SFDVKD. CDR3 length: 16 residues. The CDR3, as DNA: TGTGCCACCAGTGATTTCGGTACAGGTGCTGGAAACACCATATATTTT. Protein sequence: CATSDFGTGAGNTIYF.

This clone was detected only once. The chain carries TRBV5-4 and TRBJ2-5; no reliable D call. The CDR3 sequence is 12 residues long. Germline V lookup: CDR1 SGHNT, CDR2 YYREEE (reference sequence). V was clipped by 0 bases and J by 5 bases, with 5 bases between them. CDR3: CASSLDGETQYF. For the CDR3, the DNA is TGTGCCAGCAGCTTGGACGGGGAGACCCAGTACTTC.